The sequence of this T cell receptor beta chain was determined in a study of blood T cell repertoires in COVID-19. CDR1 is MNHEY, CDR2 SMNVEV, per germline (reference sequence). This CDR3 is built from 20 residues. Trimming at V came to 5 bases and at J to 7 bases, leaving 24 bases not matched to a gene. Profiling relied on immunoSEQ multiplex PCR, and the TCRdb table lists in-frame clones only, not all of them. The data hold 150,000 to 200,000 clones, with around 88% observed a single time. What was sequenced was PBMCs or T cells enriched from blood (not recorded which). J is TRBJ2-3 and V is TRBV27, with 10 bases matching TRBD2. The receptor comes from a woman in her thirties who had recovered from COVID-19. CDR3 protein: CASSPPPDILAGELRNTQYF. The CDR3, as DNA: TGTGCCAGCAGTCCACCACCAGACATTCTAGCGGGAGAACTTAGAAATACGCAGTATTTT.